This T cell receptor beta chain was captured in a study of B cell selection in AIRE deficiency. The sorted conventional CD4 T cells were gated as CD4+CD127+. Note on this clone: Its target is unknown.

Notes on the study in general: Roughly 28% of healthy-donor shared Treg TCRbeta sequences appeared in patient Tconv cells. Healthy donors alone shared around 33% of 3,500 to 4,000 Treg sequences; patients alone more than 8.5%. Tconv and Treg cells from AIRE-deficient patients resembled healthy donors in TCRBV usage, CDR3 length and diversity. Shared Treg sequences had shorter CDR3s, biased toward rearrangements with few non-templated insertions.

Data came from immunoSEQ multiplex PCR; TCRdb stores just in-frame clones and leaves some out. The data hold tens of thousands of clones, with 95% to 98% observed a single time. Trimming took 1 base from V and 2 from J, leaving 0 bases between them. Germline V gene lookup returns CDR1 MDHEN and CDR2 SYDVKM. This CDR3 contains 13 residues. This sequence joins TRBV28 and TRBJ2-6; D unclear. This TCR was sampled from a human donor with AIRE deficiency. The sequencing input was conventional CD4+ T cells sorted from PBMCs. The CDR3 bases are TGTGCCAGCAGTTTATCTGGGGCCAACGTCCTGACTTTC. Encoded protein: CASSLSGANVLTF.